This T cell receptor (beta chain) was captured by sequencing in a study of blood T cell repertoires in COVID-19. TCRdb's table, derived via immunoSEQ multiplex PCR, lists solely in-frame clones and lacks some. The sample lists about 110,000 clones, roughly four fifths occurring once. This CDR3 comprises 17 residues. The germline V gene encodes CDR1 MNHEY and CDR2 SVGEGT. V lost 2 bases and J lost 14; bases outside the gene matches: 20. Sequenced material: peripheral blood. The sequence was obtained from an older woman with acute or convalescent COVID-19. The V and J genes are TRBV6-2 or TRBV6-3 and TRBJ1-4; 7 bases match TRBD1. CDR3 sequence reads: CASSYRTWPGQTDRLFF. CDR3 DNA sequence: TGTGCCAGCAGTTACCGCACCTGGCCGGGACAGACCGATAGGCTGTTTTTT.